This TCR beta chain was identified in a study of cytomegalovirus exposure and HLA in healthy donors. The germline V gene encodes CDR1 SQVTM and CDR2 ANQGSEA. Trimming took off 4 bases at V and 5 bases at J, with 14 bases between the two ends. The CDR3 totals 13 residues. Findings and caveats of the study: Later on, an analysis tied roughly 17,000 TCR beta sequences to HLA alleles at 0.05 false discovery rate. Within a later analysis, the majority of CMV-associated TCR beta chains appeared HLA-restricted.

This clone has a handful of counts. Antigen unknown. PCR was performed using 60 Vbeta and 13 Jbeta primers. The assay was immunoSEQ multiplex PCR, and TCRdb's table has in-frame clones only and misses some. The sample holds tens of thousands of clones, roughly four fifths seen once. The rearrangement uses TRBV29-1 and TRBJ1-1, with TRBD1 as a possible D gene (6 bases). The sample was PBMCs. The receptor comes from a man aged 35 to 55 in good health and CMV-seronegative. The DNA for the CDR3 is TGCAGCGTTGGCACAGGGTTTCTAACTGAAGCTTTCTTT. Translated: CSVGTGFLTEAFF.